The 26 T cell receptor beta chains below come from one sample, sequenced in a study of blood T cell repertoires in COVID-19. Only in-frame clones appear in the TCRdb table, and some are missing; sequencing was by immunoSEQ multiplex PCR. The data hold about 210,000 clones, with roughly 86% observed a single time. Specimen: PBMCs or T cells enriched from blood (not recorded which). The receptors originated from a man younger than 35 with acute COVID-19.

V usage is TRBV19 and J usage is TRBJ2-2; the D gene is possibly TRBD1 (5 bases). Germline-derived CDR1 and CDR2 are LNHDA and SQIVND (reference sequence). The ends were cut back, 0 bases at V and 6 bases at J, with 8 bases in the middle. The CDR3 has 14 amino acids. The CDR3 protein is CASSIDSGSGELFF. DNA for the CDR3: TGTGCCAGTAGTATAGATTCAGGGTCCGGGGAGCTGTTTTTT.

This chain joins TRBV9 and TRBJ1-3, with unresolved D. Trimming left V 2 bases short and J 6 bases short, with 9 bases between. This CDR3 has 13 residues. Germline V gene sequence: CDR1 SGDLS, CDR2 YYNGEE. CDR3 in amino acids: CASSVGSLNTIYF. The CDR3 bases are TGTGCCAGCAGCGTGGGCAGTTTAAACACCATATATTTT.

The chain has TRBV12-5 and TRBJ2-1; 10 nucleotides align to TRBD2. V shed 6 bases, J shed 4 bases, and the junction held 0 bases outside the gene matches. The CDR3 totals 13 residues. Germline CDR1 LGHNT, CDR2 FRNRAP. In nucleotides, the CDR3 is TGTGCTAGTGGGACTAGCGGGTACAATGAGCAGTTCTTC. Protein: CASGTSGYNEQFF.

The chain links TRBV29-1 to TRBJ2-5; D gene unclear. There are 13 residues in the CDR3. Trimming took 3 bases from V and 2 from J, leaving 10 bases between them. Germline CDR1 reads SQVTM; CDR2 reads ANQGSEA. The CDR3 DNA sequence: TGCAGCGTTGATTCTGAGAGTCAAGAGACCCAGTACTTC. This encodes CSVDSESQETQYF.

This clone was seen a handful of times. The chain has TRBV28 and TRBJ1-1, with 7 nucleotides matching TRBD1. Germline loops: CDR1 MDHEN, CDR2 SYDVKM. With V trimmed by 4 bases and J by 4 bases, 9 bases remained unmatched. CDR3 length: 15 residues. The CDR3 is CASSSPLGTATEAFF. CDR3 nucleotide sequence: TGTGCCAGCAGTTCGCCCCTAGGGACAGCCACTGAAGCTTTCTTT.

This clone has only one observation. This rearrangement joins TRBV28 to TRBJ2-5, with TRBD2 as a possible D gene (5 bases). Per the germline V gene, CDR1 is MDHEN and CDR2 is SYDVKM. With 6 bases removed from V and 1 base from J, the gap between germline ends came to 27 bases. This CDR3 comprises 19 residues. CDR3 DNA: TGTGCCAGCAGCCTCCCAGACGGAGGCGGAAGGGAGCCCCAAGAGACCCAGTACTTC. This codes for CASSLPDGGGREPQETQYF.

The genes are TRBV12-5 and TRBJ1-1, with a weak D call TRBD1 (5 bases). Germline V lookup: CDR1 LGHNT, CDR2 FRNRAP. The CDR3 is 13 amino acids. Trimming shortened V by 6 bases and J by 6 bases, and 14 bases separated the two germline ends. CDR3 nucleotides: TGTGCTAGTGGGACCTCAGGGTACGCTGAAGCTTTCTTT. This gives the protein CASGTSGYAEAFF.

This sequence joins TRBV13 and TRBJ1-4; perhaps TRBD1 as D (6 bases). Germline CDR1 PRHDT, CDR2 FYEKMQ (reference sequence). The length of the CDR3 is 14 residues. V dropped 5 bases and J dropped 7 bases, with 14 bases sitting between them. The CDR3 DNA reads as TGTGCCAGCAGCCCGGACAGCCACGGTGAAAAACTGTTTTTT. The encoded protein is CASSPDSHGEKLFF.

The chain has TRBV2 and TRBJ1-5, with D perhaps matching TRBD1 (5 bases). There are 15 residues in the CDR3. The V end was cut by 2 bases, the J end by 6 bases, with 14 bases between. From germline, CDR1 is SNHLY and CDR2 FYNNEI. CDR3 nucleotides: TGTGCCAGCAGTGAAATACCCGGGGGGAGTCAGCCCCAGCATTTT. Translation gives CASSEIPGGSQPQHF.

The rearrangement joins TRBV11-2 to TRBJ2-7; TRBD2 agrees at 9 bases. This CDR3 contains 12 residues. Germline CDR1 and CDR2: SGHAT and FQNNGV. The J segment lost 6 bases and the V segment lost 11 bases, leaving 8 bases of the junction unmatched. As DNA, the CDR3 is TGTGCCTTGGCGGGAGGGCAAGGCGAGCAGTACTTC. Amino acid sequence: CALAGGQGEQYF.

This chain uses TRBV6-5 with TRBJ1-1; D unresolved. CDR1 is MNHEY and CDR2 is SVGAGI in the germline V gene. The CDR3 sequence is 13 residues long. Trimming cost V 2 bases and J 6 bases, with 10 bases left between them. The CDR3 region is CASSYREMAEAFF. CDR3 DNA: TGTGCCAGCAGTTACAGGGAGATGGCTGAAGCTTTCTTT.

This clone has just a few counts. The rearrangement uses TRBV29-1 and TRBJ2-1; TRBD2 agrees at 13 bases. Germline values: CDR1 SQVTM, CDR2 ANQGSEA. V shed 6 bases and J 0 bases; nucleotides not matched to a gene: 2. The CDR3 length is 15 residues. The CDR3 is CSVGLAGISYNEQFF. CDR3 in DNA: TGCAGCGTGGGACTAGCGGGAATCTCCTACAATGAGCAGTTCTTC.

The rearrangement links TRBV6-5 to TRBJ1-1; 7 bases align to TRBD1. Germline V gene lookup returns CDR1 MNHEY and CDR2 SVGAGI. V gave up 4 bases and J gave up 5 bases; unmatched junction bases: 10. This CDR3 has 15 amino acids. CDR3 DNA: TGTGCCAGCAGTTCTTTCGAGACAGGGAAGACTGAAGCTTTCTTT. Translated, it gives CASSSFETGKTEAFF.

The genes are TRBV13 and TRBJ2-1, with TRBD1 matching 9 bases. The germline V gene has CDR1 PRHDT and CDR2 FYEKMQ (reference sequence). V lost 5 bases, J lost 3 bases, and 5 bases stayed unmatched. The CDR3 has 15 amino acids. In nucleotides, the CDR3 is TGTGCCAGCAGCCATCCGGGACAGGGCTACAATGAGCAGTTCTTC. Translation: CASSHPGQGYNEQFF.

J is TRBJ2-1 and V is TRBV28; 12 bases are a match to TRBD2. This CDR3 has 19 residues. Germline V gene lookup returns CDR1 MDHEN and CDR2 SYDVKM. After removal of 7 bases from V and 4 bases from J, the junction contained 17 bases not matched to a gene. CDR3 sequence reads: CASTPYRRLAGDAYNEQFF. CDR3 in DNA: TGTGCCAGCACCCCTTATCGTCGACTAGCGGGAGACGCGTACAATGAGCAGTTCTTC.

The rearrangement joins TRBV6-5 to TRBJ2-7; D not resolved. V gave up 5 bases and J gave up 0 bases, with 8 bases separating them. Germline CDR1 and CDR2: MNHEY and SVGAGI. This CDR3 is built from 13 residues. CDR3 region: CASSLRSSYEQYF. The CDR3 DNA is TGTGCCAGCAGTCTTAGGAGCTCCTACGAGCAGTACTTC.

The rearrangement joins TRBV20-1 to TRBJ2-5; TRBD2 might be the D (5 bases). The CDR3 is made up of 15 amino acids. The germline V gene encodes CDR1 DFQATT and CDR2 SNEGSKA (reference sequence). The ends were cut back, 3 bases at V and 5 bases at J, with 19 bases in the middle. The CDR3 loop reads CSASMPSSVQETQYF. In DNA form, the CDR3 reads TGCAGTGCTAGTATGCCTAGCTCAGTTCAGGAGACCCAGTACTTC.

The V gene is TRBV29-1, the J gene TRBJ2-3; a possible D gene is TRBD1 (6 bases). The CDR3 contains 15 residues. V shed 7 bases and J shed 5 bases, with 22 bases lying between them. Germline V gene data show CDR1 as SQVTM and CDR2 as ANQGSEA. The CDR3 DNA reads TGCAGCGCCACACCAGGGGACGGGAACCTAGATACGCAGTATTTT. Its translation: CSATPGDGNLDTQYF.

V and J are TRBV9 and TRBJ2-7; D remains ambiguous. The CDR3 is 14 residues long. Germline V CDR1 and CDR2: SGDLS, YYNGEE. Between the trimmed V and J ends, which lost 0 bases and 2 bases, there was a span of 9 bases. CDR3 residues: CASSVETAPYEQYF. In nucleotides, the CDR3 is TGTGCCAGCAGCGTAGAAACAGCTCCCTACGAGCAGTACTTC.

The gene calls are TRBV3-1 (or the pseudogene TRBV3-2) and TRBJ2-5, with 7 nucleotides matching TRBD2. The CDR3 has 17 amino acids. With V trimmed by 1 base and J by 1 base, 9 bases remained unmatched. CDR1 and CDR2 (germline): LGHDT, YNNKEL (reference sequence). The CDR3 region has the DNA TGTGCCAGCAGCCAAGCGGCACGGGAGGCCGCCCAAGAGACCCAGTACTTC. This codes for CASSQAAREAAQETQYF.

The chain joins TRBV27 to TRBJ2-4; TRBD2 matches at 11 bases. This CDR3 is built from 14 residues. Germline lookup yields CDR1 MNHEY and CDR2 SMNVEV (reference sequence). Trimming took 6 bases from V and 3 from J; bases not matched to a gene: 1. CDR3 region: CASRLAGGKNIQYF. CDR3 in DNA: TGTGCCAGCAGGCTAGCGGGAGGCAAAAACATTCAGTACTTC.

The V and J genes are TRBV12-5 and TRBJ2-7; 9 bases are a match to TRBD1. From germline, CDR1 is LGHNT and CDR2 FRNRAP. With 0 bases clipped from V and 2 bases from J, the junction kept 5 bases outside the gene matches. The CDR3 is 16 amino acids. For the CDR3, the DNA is TGTGCTAGTGGTTTGGTACTTGGACAGGGGACCTACGAGCAGTACTTC. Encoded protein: CASGLVLGQGTYEQYF.

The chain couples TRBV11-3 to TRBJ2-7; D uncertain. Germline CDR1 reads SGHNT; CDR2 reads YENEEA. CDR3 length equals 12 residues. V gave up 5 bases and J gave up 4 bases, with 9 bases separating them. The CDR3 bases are TGTGCCAGCAGCCCCGCAGGATACGAGCAGTACTTC. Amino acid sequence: CASSPAGYEQYF.

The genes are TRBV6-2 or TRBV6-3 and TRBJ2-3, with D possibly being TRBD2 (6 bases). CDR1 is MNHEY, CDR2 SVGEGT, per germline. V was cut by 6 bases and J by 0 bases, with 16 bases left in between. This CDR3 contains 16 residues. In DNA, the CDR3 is TGTGCCAGCAGCCGCGGGGTAGCGACTAGCACAGATACGCAGTATTTT. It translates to CASSRGVATSTDTQYF.

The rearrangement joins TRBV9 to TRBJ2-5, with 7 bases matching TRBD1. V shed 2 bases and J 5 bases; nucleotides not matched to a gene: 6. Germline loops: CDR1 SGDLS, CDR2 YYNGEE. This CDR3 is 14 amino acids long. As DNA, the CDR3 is TGTGCCAGCAGCGTTCCTACAGGGGAGGAGACCCAGTACTTC. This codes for CASSVPTGEETQYF.

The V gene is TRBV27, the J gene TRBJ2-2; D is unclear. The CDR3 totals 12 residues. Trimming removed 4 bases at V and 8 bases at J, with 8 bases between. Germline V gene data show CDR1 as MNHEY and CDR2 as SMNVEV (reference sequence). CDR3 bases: TGTGCCAGCAGTTCCTATAGTGGGGAGCTGTTTTTT. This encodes CASSSYSGELFF.